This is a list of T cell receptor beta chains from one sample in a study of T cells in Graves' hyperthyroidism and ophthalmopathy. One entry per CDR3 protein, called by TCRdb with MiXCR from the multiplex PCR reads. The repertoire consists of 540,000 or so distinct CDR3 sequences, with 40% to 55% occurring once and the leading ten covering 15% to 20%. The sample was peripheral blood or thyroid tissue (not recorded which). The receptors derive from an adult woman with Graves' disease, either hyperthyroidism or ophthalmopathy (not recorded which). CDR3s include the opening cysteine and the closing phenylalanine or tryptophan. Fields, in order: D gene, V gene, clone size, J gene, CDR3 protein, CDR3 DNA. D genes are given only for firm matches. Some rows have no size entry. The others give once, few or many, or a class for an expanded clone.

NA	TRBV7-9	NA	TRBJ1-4	CASGQLEDATNEKLFF	TGTGCCAGCGGACAACTGGAAGATGCGACTAATGAAAAACTGTTTTTT
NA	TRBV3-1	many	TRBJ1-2	CASSQDAGYGYTF	TGTGCCAGCAGCCAAGACGCCGGGTATGGCTACACCTTC
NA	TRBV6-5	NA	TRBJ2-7	CASSSRDAGSYEQYF	TGTGCCAGCAGTTCGCGGGACGCAGGATCCTACGAGCAGTACTTC
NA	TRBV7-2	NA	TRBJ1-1	CASSRPQGYTEAFF	TGTGCCAGCAGCCGACCCCAGGGGTACACTGAAGCTTTCTTT
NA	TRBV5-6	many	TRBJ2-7	CASSLEWRNYEQYF	TGTGCCAGCAGCTTGGAGTGGAGGAACTACGAGCAGTACTTC
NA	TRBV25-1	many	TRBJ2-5	CASSERGQHGGMGGETQYF	TGTGCCAGCAGTGAGCGGGGGCAGCACGGCGGGATGGGTGGGGAGACCCAGTACTTC
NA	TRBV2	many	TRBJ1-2	CASSPDGGITF	TGTGCCAGCAGCCCGGATGGGGGGATTACCTTC
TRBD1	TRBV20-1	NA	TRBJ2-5	CSARPTGSQETQYF	TGCAGTGCTAGACCGACAGGGTCCCAAGAGACCCAGTACTTC
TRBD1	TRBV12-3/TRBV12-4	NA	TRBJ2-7	CASSRRQGAQQYF	TGTGCCAGCAGCAGGCGGCAGGGGGCCCAGCAGTACTTC
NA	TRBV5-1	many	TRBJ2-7	CASSLGQGPEQYF	TGCGCCAGCAGCTTGGGTCAGGGCCCCGAGCAGTACTTC
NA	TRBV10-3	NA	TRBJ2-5	CAISAGLPQETQYF	TGTGCCATCAGTGCTGGACTCCCTCAAGAGACCCAGTACTTC
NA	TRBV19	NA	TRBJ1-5	CASTPGARFLNSNQPQHF	TGTGCCAGTACCCCCGGGGCGCGGTTCCTTAATAGCAATCAGCCCCAGCATTTT
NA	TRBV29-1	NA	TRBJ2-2	CSVDRTGELFF	TGCAGCGTGGATAGGACCGGGGAGCTGTTTTTT
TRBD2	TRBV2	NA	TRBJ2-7	CASRAGTSAYEQYF	TGTGCCAGCAGAGCCGGGACTAGCGCCTACGAGCAGTACTTC